The present entry profiles one T cell receptor (beta chain) with its context. Its antigen is undetermined. The record originates from a study of T cell responses to AZD1222 COVID-19 vaccine. Clones were sequenced by immunoSEQ multiplex PCR, and TCRdb holds only the in-frame ones, with some missing. This sample yields over 100,000 clones, of which about 88% are seen a single time; under 20% belongs to the top ten. The study's findings and limits: Vaccine-associated CD4 TCRs spanned spike, dominant at 160-218 and 743-854. There were repertoire samples only from the period after the peak T cell response. Only six individuals given AZD1222 were seropositive at baseline. Females made up more of the donors, who were largely white British, and clonal diversity may have come out too low.

Germline CDR1 MNHEY, CDR2 SMNVEV (reference sequence). V lost 6 bases to trimming and J lost 4 bases; unmatched junction nucleotides: 20. CDR3 length: 20 residues. This rearrangement joins TRBV27 to TRBJ1-6; 8 bases align to TRBD1. This clonotype was obtained from an adult in good health. The material sequenced was peripheral blood, taken on day 0 of AZD1222 vaccination. In DNA form, the CDR3 reads TGTGCCAGCAGATCTGAACGACAGGGGAGGGCTACGGTTTATAATTCACCCCTCCACTTT. Translating it yields CASRSERQGRATVYNSPLHF.